The clone carrying this TCR beta chain has only one observation. This sample was taken from a study of blood T cell repertoires in COVID-19. CDR3 size: 14 residues. CDR1 SGHDN and CDR2 FVKESK come from the germline V gene. J lost 4 bases, V lost 5 bases, and 6 bases had no gene match. TCRdb's table, derived via immunoSEQ multiplex PCR, lists solely in-frame clones and lacks some. The data show about 360,000 clones, with around 83% seen just once and almost 3% held by the top ten. This TCR came from a man between 25 and 39 years old with active or convalescent COVID-19. The material sequenced was peripheral blood. The chain is built from TRBV14 and TRBJ2-7, with TRBD1 matching over 9 bases. The CDR3 nucleotides read TGTGCCAGCAGCTCGGGGACAGGGTTATACGAGCAGTACTTC. Its protein product is CASSSGTGLYEQYF. Using reference TRBV14 and TRBJ2-7 for the parts outside the CDR3, the full variable domain is EAGVTQFPSHSVIEKGQTVTLRCDPISGHDNLYWYRRVMGKEIKFLLHFVKESKQDESGMPNNRFLAERTGGTYSTLKVQPAELEDSGVYFCASSSGTGLYEQYFGPGTRLTVT.